This T cell receptor (beta chain) was profiled in a study of blood T cell repertoires in COVID-19. For the study at large: COVID-19 samples collected from the United States, Italy and Spain covered acute and convalescent phases.

Seattle cases were enrolled at active infection and followed longitudinally. This clone was seen a single time. The CDR3 length is 13 residues. The method was immunoSEQ multiplex PCR; TCRdb's version includes in-frame clones alone and lacks a portion of them. Of roughly 440,000 clones detected, about 91% appear once; the ten largest clones hold about 12%. The chain employs TRBV7-5 and TRBJ1-1; TRBD1 reflects the table's D call only, with no check against the DNA. TRBV7-5 is labeled a pseudogene. Sequencing input: peripheral blood. The clonotype originates from a woman aged 50 to 60 with COVID-19, enrolled during active disease. DNA for the CDR3: TGTGCCAGCAATCTTACAGGAAACACTGAAGCTTTCTTT. It yields the protein CASNLTGNTEAFF.